What follows is one TCR beta chain and its context. Its target is not known. The data belong to a study of vaccination and CD4 T cells after COVID-19. The wider study: After nasal swab PCR-confirmed SARS-CoV-2, under ten convalescents had mild disease and one severe. Findings of the study overall: Within convalescent individuals, 304 out of 307 vaccine-specific clones proved to be spike mono-reactive. Convalescent patients showed a median around 85% of reactive clones that were seen only post-vaccination.

The CDR3 length is 14 residues. The V and J ends lost 1 base and 4 bases respectively, with 11 bases between them. CDR1 is SGHTS, CDR2 YDEGEE, per germline. An Oncomine TCR Beta short-read assay was used to sequence the DNA from cultured CD4+ T cells. Using its own MiXCR run on the PCR reads, TCRdb lists one record per CDR3 protein. The sample includes tens of thousands of distinct CDR3 sequences, 30% to 35% of them seen just once. Time point noted: late sampling 161 to 241 days after vaccination in a few convalescent patients. The treatment: roughly ten-day PBMC culture with coronavirus spike peptide pools or control peptides (ViraFEST assay). ViraFEST stimulated the growth of antigen-specific T cells using peptide pools and subsequently profiled their TCRs by sequencing.

This clonotype was obtained from a human donor who had recovered from COVID-19. The sequences come from CD4+ T cells from blood, cultured in vitro, collected about 7 months after SARS-CoV-2 vaccination. The V and J genes are TRBV5-8 and TRBJ1-2, with D tentatively TRBD1 (6 bases). The CDR3 DNA reads as TGTGCCAGCAGCTTGAGCAGGGGCGGCTATGGCTACACCTTC. Its translation: CASSLSRGGYGYTF.